The sequence of this T cell receptor beta chain was determined in a study of Graves' ophthalmopathy and Graves' hyperthyroidism (dated by TCRdb to 2016 to 2018). Notes on the research overall: Peripheral blood was collected before any treatment was given, at the time of initial diagnosis. After sampling, hyperthyroidism patients received methimazole starting at 30 mg daily, and ophthalmopathy patients received high-dose intravenous methylprednisolone. A discovery set of 90 to 100 patients (roughly 41 ophthalmopathy, around 57 stable hyperthyroidism) was enrolled to explore V-J signatures distinguishing ophthalmopathy from hyperthyroidism. An independent validation cohort comprised roughly 20 hyperthyroidism patients and 15 to 17 patients who later progressed from hyperthyroidism to ophthalmopathy. In total, some 130 blood samples were TCR-sequenced: some 40 ophthalmopathy, approximately 75 hyperthyroidism and approximately 17 hyperthyroidism-to-ophthalmopathy patients. T-cell repertoires of thyroid tissue and blood were compared in six or seven hyperthyroidism patients. For training and testing, the 110 or so patients in the discovery cohort were randomly divided in a 7:3 ratio. The study used signatures of the TCR beta repertoire to tell Graves' ophthalmopathy apart from Graves' hyperthyroidism and to predict which patients would progress to ophthalmopathy. General study outcomes and caveats: Most expanded thyroid clonotypes with frequency above 0.001 were also detected in blood, suggesting blood repertoires may reflect the thyroid immune response. Ophthalmopathy was separated from stable hyperthyroidism by the 13-signature model with just under 90% sensitivity and about 83% specificity in cross-validation and with 80%/75% in the test set. Sample size was not predetermined statistically, and investigators were not blinded to group allocation. In validation, the model predicted ophthalmopathy progression with about 71% sensitivity and 72.22% specificity; some 13 predicted patients were CT-confirmed with GO in a median of around 6.5 months.

Patients with ophthalmopathy had moderately to severely active disease, with a Clinical Activity Score of 3 or more, a NOSPECS grade of 4 or more, and a disease duration of less than 3 months. Patients with other autoimmune diseases, uncontrolled infections, pregnancy or lactation were excluded. Diagnosis relied on clinical symptoms, serum thyroxine, TRAb, thyroid ultrasound and orbital computed tomography. PBMCs were isolated from roughly 10 ml of fresh peripheral blood by Ficoll-Paque density gradient centrifugation. Trizol reagent was used to extract the total RNA, and its quality was then checked on an Agilent 2100 Bioanalyzer. This clonotype was seen ten or more times. Its antigen target is currently unknown. No qualities accompany the bases; no much larger clone lies one base away. For repertoire sequencing, the TCR beta CDR3 regions were amplified from RNA transcripts. A first-round RT-PCR used HTBI primers with the Qiagen OneStep RT-PCR kit, followed by a second-round multiplex PCR, size selection and purification. Libraries were sequenced paired-end with 100 bp reads on an Illumina HiSeq2000. The authors' analysis ran thus. SOAPnuke was used for read processing, and reads with adapters, uncalled bases, a mean Phred below 15, or no exact constant-primer or identifier match were discarded. High-quality paired reads were merged with COPE v1.2.5. Clonotypes were defined as unique nucleotide sequences and were aligned to IMGT TRB V, D and J references using MiTCR v1.1. Only V-J combinations with frequency above 0.0001 were analysed, covering approximately 99% of repertoires. For each V-J combination, a TCR clonal expansion and chaos score was defined as the ratio of F50 clonal expansion to chaos observed in the TCRdist matrix. Welch's t-statistics and random forest were used to reduce features to approximately 13 V-J combinations, which were fed into a naive Bayes classifier. Thyroid-blood repertoire similarity was quantified with the Morisita-Horn index. The public reads were run again by TCRdb, first through fastp at Q25 and then through MiXCR, and only productive beta chains were kept. Records with the same CDR3 protein are collapsed into one entry carrying the most frequent genes and DNA. The V and J calls were not made by the authors but by TCRdb's processing. In all, the sample holds some 170,000 distinct CDR3 sequences, and 35% to 50% of those were seen once. The leading ten clones occupy around 8.9% of the sample.

CDR3 length: 15 amino acids, cysteine to phenylalanine. Only the CDR3 region is kept as DNA, spanning 45 bases read in frame from base 1. V loses 3 bases of germline sequence and J loses 8 bases, and the interval between the two ends is 14 bases. The TCR originated in a man aged 25 to 40 with Graves' ophthalmopathy. Donor details come from another sample of the same person, matched by shared clones. The sequence links TRBV12-3 or TRBV12-4 to TRBJ1-6, and TRBD1 may be the D gene, going by 5 matching bases. Material: peripheral blood. The nucleotide sequence reads as follows: TGTGCCAGCAGTTTTCGGGGGTACCCTGATTCACCCCTCCACTTT. It codes for CASSFRGYPDSPLHF.